The 16 T cell receptor beta chains below were found in one sample sequenced in a study of blood T cell repertoires in COVID-19. The protocol was immunoSEQ multiplex PCR, while the TCRdb copy is restricted to in-frame clones and leaves out a portion. Counted here are around 140,000 clones, about 89% occurring once; the ten biggest clones make up around 20%. Sequenced material: peripheral blood. The receptor set was obtained from a man over 45 with active or convalescent COVID-19.

V and J are TRBV30 and TRBJ2-6, with 7 bases fitting TRBD1. Germline CDR1 GTSNPN, CDR2 SVGIG (reference sequence). The V gene end was trimmed by 6 bases and the J gene end by 0 bases; junction bases not matched to a gene: 5. CDR3 size: 15 residues. The CDR3 DNA follows: TGTGCCTGCCCAAGGGGGCTCTCTGGGGCCAACGTCCTGACTTTC. Protein: CACPRGLSGANVLTF.

This clone has more than one count but fewer than ten. This chain uses TRBV25-1 with TRBJ1-3, with 10 positions matching TRBD1. From germline, CDR1 is MGHDK and CDR2 SYGVNS. This CDR3 is built from 15 residues. Unmatched junction bases numbered 4, after V lost 4 bases and J lost 4 bases. The DNA for the CDR3 is TGTGCCAGCAGTGGTGGGACAGGGGTCGGAAACACCATATATTTT. As protein: CASSGGTGVGNTIYF.

The chain is built from TRBV6-1 and TRBJ1-2, with D possibly being TRBD1 (5 bases). This CDR3 comprises 13 residues. V was pared by 1 base and J by 6 bases, with 9 bases between. CDR1 MNHNS and CDR2 SASEGT come from the germline V gene. The CDR3 loop reads CASSEGTFDGYTF. The CDR3 coding sequence is TGTGCCAGCAGTGAAGGGACATTCGATGGCTACACCTTC.

CDR3 loop: CASSPTPGSSYNSPLHF. The CDR3 bases are TGTGCCAGCTCACCGACGCCCGGGAGCTCCTATAATTCACCCCTCCACTTT. The chain carries TRBV18 and TRBJ1-6; D unclear. CDR1 KGHSH and CDR2 LQKENI come from the germline V gene. Trimming left V 3 bases short and J 0 bases short, with 12 bases between. The CDR3 has 17 amino acids.

V gene TRBV28 combines with J gene TRBJ2-3; 13 bases fit TRBD2. The germline gives CDR1 MDHEN, CDR2 SYDVKM. The CDR3 spans 16 residues. J gave up 0 bases and V 5 bases, and 2 bases lay outside the gene matches. The CDR3 loop reads CASSGTSGMSTDTQYF. The CDR3 coding sequence is TGTGCCAGCAGTGGGACTAGCGGGATGAGCACAGATACGCAGTATTTT.

The V call is TRBV12-3 or TRBV12-4, the J call TRBJ1-1; unclear D gene. This CDR3 contains 13 residues. V was shortened by 2 bases and J by 3 bases, with 7 bases between the two germline ends. This CDR3 is CASSLQADTEAFF. The CDR3 DNA sequence: TGTGCCAGCAGTTTACAGGCTGACACTGAAGCTTTCTTT.

This chain uses TRBV19 with TRBJ1-2; possible D gene TRBD1, 5 bases. The CDR3 is 14 amino acids. The germline gives CDR1 LNHDA, CDR2 SQIVND (reference sequence). Trimming took 3 bases from V and 4 from J, leaving 12 bases between them. Here the CDR3 reads CASSIGPGPYGYTF. The CDR3 coding sequence is TGTGCCAGTAGTATCGGGCCAGGGCCCTATGGCTACACCTTC.

This clone was seen only a few times. The rearrangement uses TRBV19 and TRBJ2-7; perhaps TRBD2 as D (6 bases). The V and J ends lost 0 bases and 4 bases respectively, with 7 bases between them. The CDR3 contains 13 residues. Per the germline V gene, CDR1 is LNHDA and CDR2 is SQIVND (reference sequence). CDR3 in amino acids: CASSIDREYEQYF. CDR3 nucleotide sequence: TGTGCCAGTAGTATAGATCGGGAGTACGAGCAGTACTTC.

The chain combines TRBV5-6 with TRBJ2-5; no reliable D call. V shed 4 bases and J shed 2 bases, with 12 bases lying between them. The germline gives CDR1 SGHDT, CDR2 YYEEEE. The CDR3 has 14 residues. CDR3 nucleotides: TGTGCCAGCAGCCTCTCTGAGCCTCAAGAGACCCAGTACTTC. Amino acid sequence: CASSLSEPQETQYF.

This chain uses TRBV14 with TRBJ2-7; 8 bases match TRBD2. CDR1 is SGHDN, CDR2 FVKESK, per germline. CDR3 length equals 16 residues. Unmatched junction bases numbered 12, after V lost 4 bases and J lost 4 bases. CDR3 bases: TGTGCCAGCAGCCCGAGACTAGCCTCGGGAGGGTACGAGCAGTACTTC. Translating gives CASSPRLASGGYEQYF.

The chain employs TRBV30 and TRBJ1-6; TRBD1 might be the D (6 bases). Looked up from germline, CDR1 is GTSNPN and CDR2 is SVGIG (reference sequence). V dropped 1 base and J dropped 8 bases, with 15 bases sitting between them. This CDR3 region has 15 residues. This CDR3 is CAWSGPGGSDSPLHF. CDR3 bases: TGTGCCTGGAGTGGCCCGGGGGGCAGCGATTCACCCCTCCACTTT.

The CDR3 loop reads CASSVATEISGNTIYF. CDR3 bases: TGTGCCAGCAGCGTAGCTACAGAAATCTCTGGAAACACCATATATTTT. The chain joins TRBV9 to TRBJ1-3; D remains ambiguous. Germline CDR1 and CDR2: SGDLS and YYNGEE. CDR3 length: 16 residues. Trimming stripped 0 bases from V and 0 bases from J, with 10 bases between.

This clone was recorded only once. The V gene is TRBV11-2, the J gene TRBJ2-3; 8 bases fit TRBD2. Germline CDR1 is SGHAT and CDR2 is FQNNGV. V lost 3 bases and J lost 2; bases outside the gene matches: 4. CDR3 length: 15 residues. The CDR3 spells CASSFRSGDTDTQYF. The CDR3 region has the DNA TGTGCCAGCAGCTTCCGTAGCGGGGACACAGATACGCAGTATTTT. Combining the CDR3 with reference TRBV11-2 and TRBJ2-3 gives the whole variable domain EAGVAQSPRYKIIEKRQSVAFWCNPISGHATLYWYQQILGQGPKLLIQFQNNGVVDDSQLPKDRFSAERLKGVDSTLKIQPAKLEDSAVYLCASSFRSGDTDTQYFGPGTRLTVL.

The V and J genes are TRBV6-5 and TRBJ2-1; D perhaps matches TRBD2 (7 bases). The ends were cut back, 7 bases at V and 6 bases at J, with 19 bases in the middle. Looked up from germline, CDR1 is MNHEY and CDR2 is SVGAGI. This CDR3 spans 15 amino acids. As DNA, the CDR3 is TGTGCCAGCACCACGGGGGGCTCCAATGGCAATGAGCAGTTCTTC. Residues: CASTTGGSNGNEQFF.

The V call is TRBV6-6, the J call TRBJ2-5; D gene uncertain. V was clipped by 5 bases and J by 3 bases, with 19 bases between them. CDR3 length: 16 amino acids. The germline V gene has CDR1 MNHNY and CDR2 SVGAGI (reference sequence). CDR3 sequence (DNA): TGTGCCAGCAGTCCAACCCGAAGCAAAAATGAAGAGACCCAGTACTTC. Its protein product is CASSPTRSKNEETQYF.

The gene calls are TRBV10-2 and TRBJ1-4, with 9 nucleotides matching TRBD1. Per the germline V gene, CDR1 is WSHSY and CDR2 is SAAADI. Trimming at V came to 6 bases and at J to 0 bases, leaving 11 bases not matched to a gene. This CDR3 is built from 18 residues. CDR3 residues: CASRKNSGTGTTNEKLFF. The CDR3 nucleotides are TGCGCCAGCAGGAAAAATTCCGGGACAGGGACAACTAATGAAAAACTGTTTTTT.